This TCR beta chain was sequenced during a study of regulatory T cells in long-lasting Graves disease. The V gene end was trimmed by 8 bases and the J gene end by 4 bases; junction bases not matched to a gene: 11. The CDR3 extends over 15 amino acids. The V gene's germline CDR1 is SGHVS and CDR2 FQNEAQ. This clonotype was observed a few times. TCR beta libraries were built with iRepertoire HTBI primers and Arm-PCR of CDR3 regions. TCRdb fed the multiplex PCR reads into MiXCR, producing one record per CDR3 protein. The sample contains some 490,000 distinct CDR3 sequences, about 12% of which appear only once. Time point reported: newly diagnosed GD, antithyroid drugs for less than 3 months. The authors made the TCR library using RNA they extracted from PBMCs. The sample also formed part of further work on T cells in Graves' hyperthyroidism and ophthalmopathy. Per that study: The TCR CDR3 was amplified in a first-round RT-PCR using the HTBI primer set. For ophthalmopathy, model prediction preceded onset by a median about 6.4 months.

The V and J genes are TRBV7-8 and TRBJ2-1, with 7 bases lining up with TRBD2. This specimen consisted of peripheral blood mononuclear cells (PBMCs), obtained at new diagnosis, from a patient treated with antithyroid drugs. The TCR sequence derives from a woman in her twenties or thirties with Graves disease. CDR3 nucleotides: TGTGCCAGCCGTTTGGGGAGCGGGAATTACAATGAGCAGTTCTTC. Translated: CASRLGSGNYNEQFF.